Listed below are T cell receptor beta chains from one sample, sequenced in a study of human T cells and chemical hapten exposure. TCRdb ran MiXCR on the RACE reads and lists one entry per CDR3 protein. The data show approximately 100,000 distinct CDR3 sequences, 9% to 9.5% seen once. The source was whole blood, collected in connection with sensitization to the hapten diphenylcyclopropenone (DPC). The receptors were gathered from a middle-aged woman with alopecia areata. Some clones in this sample may be carry-over from other donors' samples. Each CDR3 is given with its conserved first and last residue. The D gene is left open where the match is weak. The listing skips clone size in some rows; elsewhere it reads once, few, many or a size class.

J gene,clone size,D gene,V gene,CDR3 DNA,CDR3 protein
TRBJ2-1,few,.,TRBV9,TGTGCCAGCAGCGTTAGCGATGAGCAGTTCTTC,CASSVSDEQFF
TRBJ1-6,few,TRBD1,TRBV20-1,TGCAGTGCTACACACAGGGGGACCTATAATTCACCCCTCCACTTT,CSATHRGTYNSPLHF
TRBJ2-2,few,.,TRBV7-2,TGTGCCAGCAGAGCTCCCCAGGTGGGGGAGCTGTTTTTT,CASRAPQVGELFF
TRBJ1-5,many,.,TRBV2,TGTGCCAGCAGTGGGTCTGGTAGCAATCAGCCCCAGCATTTT,CASSGSGSNQPQHF
TRBJ2-3,few,TRBD2,TRBV7-2,TGTGCCAGCAGCTTAGGCGGACTAGCAGGGGATACGCAGTATTTT,CASSLGGLAGDTQYF
TRBJ2-7,few,TRBD2,TRBV11-2,TGTGCCAGCAGCCGCCTTAGTGAGCGGGGGGGCTACGAGCAGTACTTC,CASSRLSERGGYEQYF
TRBJ2-1,many,.,TRBV11-2,TGTGCCAGCAGCTTAGATATAACGGAGACCCACCCTAACAATGAGCAGTTCTTC,CASSLDITETHPNNEQFF
TRBJ2-2,.,.,TRBV7-6,TGTGCCAGCAGCTTACGCTACACCGGGGAGCTGTTTTTT,CASSLRYTGELFF
TRBJ2-2,many,.,TRBV20-1,TGCAGTGCTAGAGTCGGAGGGGGGGACACCGGGGAGCTGTTTTTT,CSARVGGGDTGELFF
TRBJ2-1,.,.,TRBV6-6,TGTGCCAGCCAAACTAAGACGGGAAGCTCCTACAATGAGCAGTTCTTC,CASQTKTGSSYNEQFF
TRBJ1-1,many,.,TRBV6-6,TGTGCCAGCATCTCAAGAACAGGGAGAGGGACTGAAGCTTTCTTT,CASISRTGRGTEAFF
TRBJ2-2,many,.,TRBV7-7,TGTGCCGTTATAACAGAGGACGTACCCGGGGAGCTGTTTTTT,CAVITEDVPGELFF
TRBJ1-3,once,.,TRBV5-5,TGTGCCAGCAGCTTAAGGGAGCCTGGAAACACCATATATTTT,CASSLREPGNTIYF
TRBJ1-5,.,.,TRBV6-5,TGTGCCAGCAGTTACGGCAGGGGCGTGGGGCAGCCCCAGCATTTT,CASSYGRGVGQPQHF
TRBJ1-6,many,.,TRBV10-3,TGTGCCATCAGTGAGTCGACTTCACCCCTCCACTTT,CAISESTSPLHF
TRBJ2-1,.,TRBD2,TRBV20-1,TGCAGTGCTAGAGAGGAGCGGGGGGGCCACAATGAGCAGTTCTTC,CSAREERGGHNEQFF